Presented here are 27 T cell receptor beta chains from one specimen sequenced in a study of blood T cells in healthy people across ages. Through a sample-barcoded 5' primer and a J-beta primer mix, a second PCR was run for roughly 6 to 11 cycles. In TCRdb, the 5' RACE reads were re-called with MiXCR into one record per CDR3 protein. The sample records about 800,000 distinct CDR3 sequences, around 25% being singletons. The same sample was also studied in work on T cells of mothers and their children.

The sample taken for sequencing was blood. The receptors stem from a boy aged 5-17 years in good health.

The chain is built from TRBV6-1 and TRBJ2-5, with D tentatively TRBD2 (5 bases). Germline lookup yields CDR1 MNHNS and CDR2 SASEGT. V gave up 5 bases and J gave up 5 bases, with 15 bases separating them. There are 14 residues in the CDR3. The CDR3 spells CASSRRSKRETQYF. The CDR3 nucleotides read TGTGCCAGCAGTCGGAGGAGTAAACGGGAGACCCAGTACTTC.

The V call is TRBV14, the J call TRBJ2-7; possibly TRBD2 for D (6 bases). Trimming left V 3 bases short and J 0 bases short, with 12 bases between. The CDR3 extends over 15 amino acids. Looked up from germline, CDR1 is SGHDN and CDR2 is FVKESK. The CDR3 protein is CASSHGTQSSYEQYF. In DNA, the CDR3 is TGTGCCAGCAGCCATGGGACTCAGAGCTCCTACGAGCAGTACTTC.

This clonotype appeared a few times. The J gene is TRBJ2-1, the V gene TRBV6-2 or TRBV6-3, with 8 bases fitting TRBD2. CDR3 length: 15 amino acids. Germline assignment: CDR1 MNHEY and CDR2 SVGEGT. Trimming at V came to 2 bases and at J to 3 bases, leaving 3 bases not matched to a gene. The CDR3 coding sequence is TGTGCCAGCAGTTACGCTGCGGGAGGCTACAATGAGCAGTTCTTC. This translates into CASSYAAGGYNEQFF.

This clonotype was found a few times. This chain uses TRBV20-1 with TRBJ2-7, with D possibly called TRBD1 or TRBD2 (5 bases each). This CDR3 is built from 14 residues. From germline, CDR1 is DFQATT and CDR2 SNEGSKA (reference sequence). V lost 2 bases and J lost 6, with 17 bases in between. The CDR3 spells CSARSGTVDLEQYF. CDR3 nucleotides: TGCAGTGCTAGATCCGGGACGGTGGATCTCGAGCAGTACTTC.

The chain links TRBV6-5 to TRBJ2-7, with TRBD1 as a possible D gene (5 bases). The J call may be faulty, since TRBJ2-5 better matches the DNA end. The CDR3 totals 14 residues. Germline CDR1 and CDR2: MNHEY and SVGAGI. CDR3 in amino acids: CASSYSRVGETQYF. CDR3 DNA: TGTGCCAGCAGTTACTCCAGGGTTGGGGAGACCCAGTACTTC.

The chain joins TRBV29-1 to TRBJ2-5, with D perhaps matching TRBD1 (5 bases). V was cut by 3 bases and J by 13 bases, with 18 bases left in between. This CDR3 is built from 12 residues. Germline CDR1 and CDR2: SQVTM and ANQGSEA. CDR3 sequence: CSVEVLGQGRYF. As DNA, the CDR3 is TGCAGCGTTGAGGTTCTGGGGCAGGGCCGGTACTTC.

CDR3 nucleotide sequence: TGCAGCGTTGAAGTGACCTTCAAAGCTGAAGCTTTCTTT. Its protein is CSVEVTFKAEAFF. This chain links TRBV29-1 with TRBJ1-1; D remains unclear. The germline V gene encodes CDR1 SQVTM and CDR2 ANQGSEA. The length of the CDR3 is 13 residues. The V end was cut by 1 base, the J end by 6 bases, with 12 bases between.

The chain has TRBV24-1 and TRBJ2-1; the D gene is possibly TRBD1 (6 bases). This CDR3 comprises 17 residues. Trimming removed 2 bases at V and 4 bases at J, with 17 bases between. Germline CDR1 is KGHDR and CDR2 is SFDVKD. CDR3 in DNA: TGTGCCACCAGTGATTCCCTACCCCGGACAGAGTACAATGAGCAGTTCTTC. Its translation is CATSDSLPRTEYNEQFF.

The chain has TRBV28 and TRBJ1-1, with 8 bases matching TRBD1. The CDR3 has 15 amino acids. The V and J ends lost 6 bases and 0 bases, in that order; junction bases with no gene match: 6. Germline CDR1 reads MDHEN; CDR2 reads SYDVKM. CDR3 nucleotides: TGTGCCAGCAGCCCCGCGACAGGGGTGAACACTGAAGCTTTCTTT. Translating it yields CASSPATGVNTEAFF.

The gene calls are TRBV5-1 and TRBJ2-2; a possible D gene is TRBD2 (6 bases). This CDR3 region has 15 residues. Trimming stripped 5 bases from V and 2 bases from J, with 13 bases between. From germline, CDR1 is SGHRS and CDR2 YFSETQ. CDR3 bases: TGCGCCAGCAGAGAGGGGACTTCCAACACCGGGGAGCTGTTTTTT. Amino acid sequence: CASREGTSNTGELFF. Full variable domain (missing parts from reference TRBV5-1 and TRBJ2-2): KAGVTQTPRYLIKTRGQQVTLSCSPISGHRSVSWYQQTPGQGLQFLFEYFSETQRNKGNFPGRFSGRQFSNSRSEMNVSTLELGDSALYLCASREGTSNTGELFFGEGSRLTVL.

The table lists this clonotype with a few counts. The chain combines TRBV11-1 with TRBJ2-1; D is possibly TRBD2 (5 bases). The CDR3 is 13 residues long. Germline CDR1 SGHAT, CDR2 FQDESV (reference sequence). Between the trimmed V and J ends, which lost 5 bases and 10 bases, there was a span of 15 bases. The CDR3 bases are TGTGCCAGCAGCCTGGGAGTAGTAAGAGAGCAGTTCTTC. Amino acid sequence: CASSLGVVREQFF.

CDR3 in amino acids: CASIPDRGLGETQYF. The CDR3 DNA is TGTGCCAGCATCCCAGACAGGGGGCTTGGGGAGACCCAGTACTTC. This chain joins TRBV7-9 and TRBJ2-5; TRBD1 matches 10 bases. J gave up 5 bases and V 7 bases, and 10 bases lay outside the gene matches. The CDR3 runs 15 residues. Germline loops: CDR1 SEHNR, CDR2 FQNEAQ (reference sequence).

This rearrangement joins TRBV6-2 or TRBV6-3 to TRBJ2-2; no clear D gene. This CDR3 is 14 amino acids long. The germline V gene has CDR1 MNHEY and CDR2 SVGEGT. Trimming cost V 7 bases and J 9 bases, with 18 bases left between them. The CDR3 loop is CASTWSLQSRELFF. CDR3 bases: TGTGCCAGCACCTGGTCCCTTCAGAGCAGGGAGCTGTTTTTT.

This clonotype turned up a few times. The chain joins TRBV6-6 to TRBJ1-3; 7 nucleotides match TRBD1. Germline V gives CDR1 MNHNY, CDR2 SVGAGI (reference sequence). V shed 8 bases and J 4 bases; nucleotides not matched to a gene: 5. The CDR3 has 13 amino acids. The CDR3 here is CASWRGQGNTIYF. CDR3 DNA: TGTGCCAGCTGGAGGGGGCAGGGAAACACCATATATTTT.

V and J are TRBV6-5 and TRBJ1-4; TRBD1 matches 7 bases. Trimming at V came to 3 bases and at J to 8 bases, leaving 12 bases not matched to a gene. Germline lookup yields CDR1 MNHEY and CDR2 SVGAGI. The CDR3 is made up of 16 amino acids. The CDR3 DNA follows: TGTGCCAGCAGTTATGGGGCCTTGACAGGGAGCGAAAAACTGTTTTTT. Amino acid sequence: CASSYGALTGSEKLFF.

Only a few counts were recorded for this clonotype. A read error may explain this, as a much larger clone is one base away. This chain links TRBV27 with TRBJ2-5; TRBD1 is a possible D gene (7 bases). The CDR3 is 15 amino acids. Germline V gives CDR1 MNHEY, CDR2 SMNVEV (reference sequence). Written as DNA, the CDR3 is TGTGCCAGCAGTTTTCAGGGGGGACCTCAAGGGACCCAGTACTTC. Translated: CASSFQGGPQGTQYF.

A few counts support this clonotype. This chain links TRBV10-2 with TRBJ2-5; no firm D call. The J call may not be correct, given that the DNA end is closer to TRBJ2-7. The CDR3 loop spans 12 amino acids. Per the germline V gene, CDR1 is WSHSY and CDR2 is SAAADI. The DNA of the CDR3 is TGCGCCAGCATGGACCAATCCTACGAGCAGTACTTC. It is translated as CASMDQSYEQYF.

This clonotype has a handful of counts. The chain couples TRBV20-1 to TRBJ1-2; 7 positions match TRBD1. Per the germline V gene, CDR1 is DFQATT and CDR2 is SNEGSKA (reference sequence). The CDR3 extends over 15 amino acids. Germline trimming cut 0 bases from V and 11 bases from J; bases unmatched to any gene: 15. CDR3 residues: CSAREAGGGIMWYTF. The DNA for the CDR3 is TGCAGTGCTAGAGAAGCAGGGGGTGGTATAATGTGGTACACCTTC.

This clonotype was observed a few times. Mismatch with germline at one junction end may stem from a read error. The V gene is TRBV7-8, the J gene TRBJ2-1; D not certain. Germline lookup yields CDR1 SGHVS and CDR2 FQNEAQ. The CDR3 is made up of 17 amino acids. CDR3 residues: CANSLIERMGSYNEQFF. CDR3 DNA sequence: TGTGCCAACAGCTTAATCGAAAGGATGGGCTCCTACAATGAGCAGTTCTTC.

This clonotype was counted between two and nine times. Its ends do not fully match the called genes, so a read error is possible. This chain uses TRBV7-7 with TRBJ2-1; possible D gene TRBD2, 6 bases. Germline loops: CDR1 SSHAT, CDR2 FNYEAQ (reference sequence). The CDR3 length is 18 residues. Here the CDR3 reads CASSKNHRDSKINNEQFF. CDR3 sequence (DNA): TGTGCTAGCAGCAAAAACCACCGGGACTCAAAAATCAACAATGAGCAGTTCTTC. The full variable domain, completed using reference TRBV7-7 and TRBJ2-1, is GAGVSQSPRYKVTKRGQDVTLRCDPISSHATLYWYQQALGQGPEFLTYFNYEAQPDKSGLPSDRFSAERPEGSISTLTIQRTEQRDSAMYRCASSKNHRDSKINNEQFFGPGTRLTVL.

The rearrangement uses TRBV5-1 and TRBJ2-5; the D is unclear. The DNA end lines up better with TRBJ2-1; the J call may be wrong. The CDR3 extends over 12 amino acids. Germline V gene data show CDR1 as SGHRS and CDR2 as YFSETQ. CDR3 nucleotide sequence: TGCGCCAGCAGCTTGGGACTTCAAGAGCAGTTCTTC. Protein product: CASSLGLQEQFF.

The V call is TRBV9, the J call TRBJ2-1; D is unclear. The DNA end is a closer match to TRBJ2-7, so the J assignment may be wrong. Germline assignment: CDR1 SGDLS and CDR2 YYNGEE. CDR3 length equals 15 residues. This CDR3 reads CASSVEPVPHYEQYF. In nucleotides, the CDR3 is TGTGCCAGCAGCGTAGAGCCAGTTCCACACTACGAGCAGTACTTC.

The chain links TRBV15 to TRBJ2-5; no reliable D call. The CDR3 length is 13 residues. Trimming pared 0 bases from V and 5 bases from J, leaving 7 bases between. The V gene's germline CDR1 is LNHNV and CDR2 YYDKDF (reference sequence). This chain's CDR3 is CATSRDVLETQYF. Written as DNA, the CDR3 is TGTGCCACCAGCAGAGATGTTTTGGAGACCCAGTACTTC.

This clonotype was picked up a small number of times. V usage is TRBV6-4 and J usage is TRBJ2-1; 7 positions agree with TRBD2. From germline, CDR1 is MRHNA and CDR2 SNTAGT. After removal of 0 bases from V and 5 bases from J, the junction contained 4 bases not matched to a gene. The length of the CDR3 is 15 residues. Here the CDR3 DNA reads TGTGCCAGCAGTGACTCCGGGACTATTAACAATGAGCAGTTCTTC. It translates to CASSDSGTINNEQFF.

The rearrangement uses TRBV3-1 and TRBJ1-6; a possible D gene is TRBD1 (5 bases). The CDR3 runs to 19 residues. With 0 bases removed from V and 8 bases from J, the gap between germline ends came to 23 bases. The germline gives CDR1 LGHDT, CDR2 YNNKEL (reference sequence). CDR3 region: CASSQDSTGSLRGDSPLHF. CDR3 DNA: TGTGCCAGCAGCCAAGATAGTACTGGGAGTCTGAGGGGTGATTCACCCCTCCACTTT. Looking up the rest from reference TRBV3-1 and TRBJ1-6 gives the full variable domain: DTAVSQTPKYLVTQMGNDKSIKCEQNLGHDTMYWYKQDSKKFLKIMFSYNNKELIINETVPNRFSPKSPDKAHLNLHINSLELGDSAVYFCASSQDSTGSLRGDSPLHFGNGTRLTVT.

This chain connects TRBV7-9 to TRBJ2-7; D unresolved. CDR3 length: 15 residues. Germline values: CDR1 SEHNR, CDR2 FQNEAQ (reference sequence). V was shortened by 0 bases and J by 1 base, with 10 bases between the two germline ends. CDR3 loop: CASSLAGSHSYEQYF. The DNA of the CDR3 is TGTGCCAGCAGCTTAGCTGGCAGCCATTCCTACGAGCAGTACTTC.

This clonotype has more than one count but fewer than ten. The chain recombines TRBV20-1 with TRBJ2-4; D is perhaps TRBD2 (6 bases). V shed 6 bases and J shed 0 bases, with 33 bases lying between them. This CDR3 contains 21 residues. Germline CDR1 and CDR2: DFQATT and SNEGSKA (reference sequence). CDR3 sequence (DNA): TGCAGTGCGCGTGTGGGCAGACTATATTCGGGGGAAACACTAGCCAAAAACATTCAGTACTTC. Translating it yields CSARVGRLYSGETLAKNIQYF.